The 23 T cell receptor beta chains below come from one sample, sequenced in a study of shared T cell receptors in the human thymus. Only in-frame clones appear in the TCRdb table, and some are missing; sequencing was by immunoSEQ multiplex PCR. The sample has hundreds of thousands of clones, approximately 89% seen once. These data also formed part of another study, on human thymus T cells.

The sequencing sample was made of thymocytes. The source of these receptors is a boy younger than two with a congenital heart defect.

The CDR3 spells CASSLRGGETQYF. The DNA for the CDR3 is TGTGCCAGCAGCTTAAGGGGAGGAGAGACCCAGTACTTC. The chain links TRBV5-4 to TRBJ2-5; perhaps TRBD2 as D (6 bases). Trimming took 2 bases from V and 4 from J, leaving 9 bases between them. The CDR3 is 13 amino acids. Germline V gene data show CDR1 as SGHNT and CDR2 as YYREEE (reference sequence).

V usage is TRBV5-1 and J usage is TRBJ2-7, with 11 bases aligning to TRBD2. Germline CDR1 reads SGHRS; CDR2 reads YFSETQ. The V and J ends lost 4 bases and 3 bases, in that order; junction bases with no gene match: 9. This CDR3 has 16 residues. The DNA of the CDR3 is TGCGCCAGCAGCGTAAAGACCGGGACTAGCGGCTACGAGCAGTACTTC. Amino acids: CASSVKTGTSGYEQYF.

This clone was found a few times. The chain recombines TRBV28 with TRBJ2-1; D is possibly TRBD2 (6 bases). V dropped 5 bases and J dropped 1 base, with 15 bases sitting between them. This CDR3 spans 16 amino acids. Germline CDR1 MDHEN, CDR2 SYDVKM. The CDR3 protein is CASSQTGGDSYNEQFF. CDR3 bases: TGTGCCAGCAGTCAAACAGGAGGGGATTCCTACAATGAGCAGTTCTTC.

J is TRBJ2-3 and V is TRBV30; TRBD2 matches 11 bases. The V and J ends lost 5 bases and 1 base, in that order; junction bases with no gene match: 8. CDR1 and CDR2 from the germline V gene are GTSNPN and SVGIG (reference sequence). This CDR3 has 16 residues. CDR3 DNA sequence: TGTGCCTGGTCGCTAGCGGGAGGTGGGGGCACAGATACGCAGTATTTT. Amino acid sequence: CAWSLAGGGGTDTQYF.

The rearrangement joins TRBV29-1 to TRBJ2-4; TRBD2 agrees at 9 bases. The germline V gene has CDR1 SQVTM and CDR2 ANQGSEA. This CDR3 has 13 amino acids. The V gene end was trimmed by 6 bases and the J gene end by 5 bases; junction bases not matched to a gene: 5. The CDR3 loop is CSVPGLAENIQYF. Here the CDR3 DNA reads TGCAGCGTGCCGGGACTAGCTGAAAACATTCAGTACTTC. Full variable domain (outside the CDR3, taken from reference TRBV29-1 and TRBJ2-4): SAVISQKPSRDICQRGTSLTIQCQVDSQVTMMFWYRQQPGQSLTLIATANQGSEATYESGFVIDKFPISRPNLTFSTLTVSNMSPEDSSIYLCSVPGLAENIQYFGAGTRLSVL.

This chain uses TRBV11-1 with TRBJ2-7, with a tentative D call TRBD1 (7 bases). Germline CDR1 is SGHAT and CDR2 is FQDESV (reference sequence). The CDR3 is made up of 17 amino acids. Trimming took off 5 bases at V and 3 bases at J, with 23 bases between the two ends. CDR3 region: CASSAEDSRQGGYEQYF. For the CDR3, the DNA is TGTGCCAGCAGCGCAGAGGATAGTCGACAGGGAGGCTACGAGCAGTACTTC.

The chain carries TRBV5-5 and TRBJ2-3; tentatively, D is TRBD1 (6 bases). The V end lost 4 bases, the J end lost 2 bases, and 17 bases lay between the germline ends. This CDR3 is 16 amino acids long. Germline CDR1 and CDR2: SGHKS and YYEKEE (reference sequence). Written as DNA, the CDR3 is TGTGCCAGCAGCCAAAATCGACAGGAGATCACAGATACGCAGTATTTT. Amino acids: CASSQNRQEITDTQYF.

The chain combines TRBV10-2 with TRBJ2-1, with TRBD2 identical over 11 bases. There are 16 residues in the CDR3. The V gene end was trimmed by 10 bases and the J gene end by 2 bases; junction bases not matched to a gene: 10. The germline CDR1 and CDR2 sequences are WSHSY and SAAADI. The CDR3 DNA sequence: TGCGCCACTCTTGGGACTAGCGGACCGACCTACAATGAGCAGTTCTTC. Translated, it gives CATLGTSGPTYNEQFF.

The chain joins TRBV14 to TRBJ2-7; weak D call: TRBD2 (5 bases). Deletions cut 4 bases from V and 2 bases from J, with 9 bases between. The CDR3 loop spans 13 amino acids. CDR1 is SGHDN and CDR2 is FVKESK in the germline V gene. CDR3 in DNA: TGTGCCAGCAGCCTACAGCGGACCTACGAGCAGTACTTC. It translates to CASSLQRTYEQYF.

This clone showed up just a few times. The V call is TRBV19, the J call TRBJ1-1; no definite D call. The CDR3 covers 12 residues. The germline V and J ends were trimmed by 0 bases and 11 bases, with 10 bases remaining between them. The V gene's germline CDR1 is LNHDA and CDR2 SQIVND (reference sequence). CDR3 in DNA: TGTGCCAGTAGTATAGATCCAGGTAGGGCTTTCTTT. This translates into CASSIDPGRAFF.

This chain uses TRBV4-3 with TRBJ2-1; TRBD2 aligns across 14 bases. The CDR3 consists of 20 residues. The germline CDR1 and CDR2 sequences are LGHNA and YSLEER. V shed 0 bases, J shed 7 bases, and the junction held 14 bases outside the gene matches. The DNA for the CDR3 is TGCGCCAGCAGCCAAGATTTGAGGTCTCGGGGACTAGCGGGAGTGAATGAGCAGTTCTTC. This translates into CASSQDLRSRGLAGVNEQFF.

The V call is TRBV4-1, the J call TRBJ1-1; D might be TRBD1 (5 bases). V lost 0 bases and J lost 0, with 20 bases in between. The germline gives CDR1 MGHRA, CDR2 YSYEKL. CDR3 length: 19 amino acids. CDR3 loop: CASSQDRGRVSFMNTEAFF. CDR3 nucleotides: TGCGCCAGCAGCCAAGATCGTGGCAGGGTTTCATTCATGAACACTGAAGCTTTCTTT.

The chain uses TRBV5-6 and TRBJ2-3; D perhaps matches TRBD2 (7 bases). The CDR3 is 15 amino acids. Trimming took 3 bases from V and 5 from J, leaving 16 bases between them. Germline CDR1 and CDR2: SGHDT and YYEEEE. CDR3 protein: CASSSDRGALDTQYF. The CDR3 nucleotides are TGTGCCAGCAGCTCGGATCGGGGGGCCCTAGATACGCAGTATTTT.

This chain links TRBV27 with TRBJ1-5; possibly TRBD1 for D (6 bases). Germline values: CDR1 MNHEY, CDR2 SMNVEV (reference sequence). V was cut by 6 bases and J by 5 bases, with 20 bases left in between. The CDR3 extends over 16 amino acids. In nucleotides, the CDR3 is TGTGCCAGCAGGGAGCAGGGGCCGCCACCCTATCAGCCCCAGCATTTT. The encoded protein is CASREQGPPPYQPQHF.

This chain uses TRBV13 with TRBJ2-2; D remains unclear. The CDR3 is 17 residues long. The V end was cut by 8 bases, the J end by 3 bases, with 22 bases between. CDR1 and CDR2 (germline): PRHDT, FYEKMQ (reference sequence). CDR3 loop: CASLPGTPASYTGELFF. Written as DNA, the CDR3 is TGTGCCAGCCTACCAGGAACTCCGGCAAGTTACACCGGGGAGCTGTTTTTT. Filled out from reference TRBV13 and TRBJ2-2, the complete variable domain reads AAGVIQSPRHLIKEKRETATLKCYPIPRHDTVYWYQQGPGQDPQFLISFYEKMQSDKGSIPDRFSAQQFSDYHSELNMSSLELGDSALYFCASLPGTPASYTGELFFGEGSRLTVL.

This chain uses TRBV5-6 with TRBJ1-1; perhaps TRBD1 as D (6 bases). Trimming cost V 3 bases and J 2 bases, with 17 bases left between them. The germline V gene has CDR1 SGHDT and CDR2 YYEEEE. The CDR3 length is 16 residues. The CDR3, as DNA: TGTGCCAGCAGCTGGGGGCATTCAGAGATAAACACTGAAGCTTTCTTT. It translates to CASSWGHSEINTEAFF.

This clone was found once. The genes are TRBV28 and TRBJ2-7, with D unresolved. This CDR3 has 12 amino acids. Germline-derived CDR1 and CDR2 are MDHEN and SYDVKM. Trimming stripped 1 base from V and 10 bases from J, with 11 bases between. For the CDR3, the DNA is TGTGCCAGCAGTTTATTGTTGGCAGAACAGTACTTC. It specifies CASSLLLAEQYF.

Only one count was recorded for this clone. This sequence joins TRBV13 and TRBJ1-1; no clear D gene. From germline, CDR1 is PRHDT and CDR2 FYEKMQ (reference sequence). Deletions cut 2 bases from V and 1 base from J, with 8 bases between. This CDR3 spans 14 amino acids. The CDR3 DNA sequence: TGTGCCAGCAGCTTACCAAATCCGAACACTGAAGCTTTCTTT. This encodes CASSLPNPNTEAFF.

The chain combines TRBV15 with TRBJ2-7, with TRBD2 matching 7 bases. J gave up 2 bases and V 5 bases, and 9 bases lay outside the gene matches. CDR1 is LNHNV, CDR2 YYDKDF, per germline (reference sequence). This CDR3 region has 15 residues. The CDR3 coding sequence is TGTGCCACCAGCGGGGGGGACTATATGGCCTACGAGCAGTACTTC. As protein: CATSGGDYMAYEQYF.

J is TRBJ1-6 and V is TRBV4-3; D remains unclear. Trimming took off 0 bases at V and 9 bases at J, with 6 bases between the two ends. Per germline, CDR1 LGHNA and CDR2 YSLEER. This CDR3 is 13 amino acids long. The CDR3 DNA sequence: TGCGCCAGCAGCCAAGACGGGGTTTCACCCCTCCACTTT. It yields the protein CASSQDGVSPLHF.

This clone was seen only a few times. The chain employs TRBV6-1 and TRBJ1-3; D remains unclear. The germline V gene has CDR1 MNHNS and CDR2 SASEGT. Trimming took 0 bases from V and 4 from J, leaving 28 bases between them. This CDR3 contains 21 residues. The CDR3 loop reads CASSEAGRSWDRGQIGNTIYF. For the CDR3, the DNA is TGTGCCAGCAGTGAAGCGGGGAGGAGTTGGGATCGAGGTCAAATAGGAAACACCATATATTTT.

The J gene is TRBJ1-5, the V gene TRBV4-1; D is unclear. The CDR3 sequence is 14 residues long. The V gene's germline CDR1 is MGHRA and CDR2 YSYEKL. Between the trimmed V and J ends, which lost 2 bases and 7 bases, there was a span of 12 bases. DNA of the CDR3: TGCGCCAGCAGCCAAAGCCCCGCCGGGCAGCCCCAGCATTTT. Protein: CASSQSPAGQPQHF.

In its sample, this clone was seen a few times. V and J are TRBV18 and TRBJ1-1, with 10 bases aligning to TRBD1. CDR1 is KGHSH and CDR2 is LQKENI in the germline V gene. This CDR3 comprises 17 residues. Unmatched junction bases numbered 7, after V lost 1 base and J lost 2 bases. Written as DNA, the CDR3 is TGTGCCAGCTCACCACTGACGGACAGGGGGTCCAACACTGAAGCTTTCTTT. Protein: CASSPLTDRGSNTEAFF.